These 8 T cell receptor beta chains share one sample of origin, sequenced in a study of radiotherapy plus CTLA-4 blockade in lung cancer. TCRdb keeps only in-frame clones here, not all; method: immunoSEQ multiplex PCR. In the table there are around 14,000 clones, approximately 70% of which are singletons. Sequenced material: peripheral blood, taken from a patient treated with radiotherapy plus ipilimumab. All receptors derive from a human donor with non-small cell lung cancer whose response to radiotherapy plus ipilimumab could not be evaluated.

The J gene is TRBJ1-1, the V gene TRBV4-1; a weak D match, TRBD1 (6 bases). Between the trimmed V and J ends, which lost 4 bases and 1 base, there was a span of 13 bases. The CDR3 spans 15 residues. The V gene's germline CDR1 is MGHRA and CDR2 YSYEKL. CDR3 region: CASSPQGGSNTEAFF. The CDR3 nucleotides are TGCGCCAGCAGCCCTCAAGGGGGATCGAACACTGAAGCTTTCTTT.

This clone is medium-sized by share. The chain carries TRBV2 and TRBJ2-7; 7 bases are a match to TRBD2. CDR3 length equals 14 residues. The germline V gene encodes CDR1 SNHLY and CDR2 FYNNEI. The junction had 9 bases not matched to a gene; V was cut back by 4 bases and J by 6 bases. Here the CDR3 reads CASSGSFTGGEQYF. The CDR3 coding sequence is TGTGCCAGCAGTGGGAGTTTCACGGGGGGCGAGCAGTACTTC.

The chain combines TRBV29-1 with TRBJ1-1; TRBD1 matches at 12 bases. The CDR3 runs 14 residues. CDR1 and CDR2 from the germline V gene are SQVTM and ANQGSEA. V dropped 6 bases and J dropped 3; count of bases not matched to a gene: 5. This CDR3 reads CSVPRDRGHTEAFF. CDR3 sequence (DNA): TGCAGCGTCCCCCGGGACAGGGGGCACACTGAAGCTTTCTTT.

The chain carries TRBV7-8 and TRBJ1-3; 9 bases are shared with TRBD1. CDR3 length: 18 amino acids. V dropped 2 bases and J dropped 1; count of bases not matched to a gene: 9. Germline CDR1 is SGHVS and CDR2 is FQNEAQ. DNA for the CDR3: TGTGCCAGCAGCTTAACCCCGGGACAGGGCCTTTCTGGAAACACCATATATTTT. Translating it yields CASSLTPGQGLSGNTIYF. Combining the CDR3 with reference TRBV7-8 and TRBJ1-3 gives the whole variable domain GAGVSQSPRYKVAKRGQDVALRCDPISGHVSLFWYQQALGQGPEFLTYFQNEAQLDKSGLPSDRFFAERPEGSVSTLKIQRTQQEDSAVYLCASSLTPGQGLSGNTIYFGEGSWLTVV.

This clone was observed a single time. This chain uses TRBV6-5 with TRBJ1-1; D is unclear. CDR1 and CDR2 (germline): MNHEY, SVGAGI. The CDR3 runs to 14 residues. The V end was cut by 6 bases, the J end by 6 bases, with 17 bases between. The CDR3, as DNA: TGTGCCAGCAGCGACCGGAGAAGAACGGCTGAAGCTTTCTTT. It specifies CASSDRRRTAEAFF.

This clone was detected a few times. The rearrangement uses TRBV20-1 and TRBJ2-1; D may be TRBD2 (5 bases). Germline V lookup: CDR1 DFQATT, CDR2 SNEGSKA (reference sequence). The germline V and J ends were trimmed by 6 bases and 8 bases, with 11 bases remaining between them. The CDR3 has 11 residues. In DNA, the CDR3 is TGCAGTGCCGAGGGAGAATATGAGCAGTTCTTC. Residues: CSAEGEYEQFF.

This clone was picked up one time. This chain uses TRBV5-1 with TRBJ2-5; 15 bases are a match to TRBD2. V gave up 4 bases and J gave up 4 bases; unmatched junction bases: 11. CDR3 length: 18 residues. CDR1 and CDR2 from the germline V gene are SGHRS and YFSETQ. DNA for the CDR3: TGCGCCAGCAGCCCCTCGCGTGGACTAGCGGGGGGGCTAGAGACCCAGTACTTC. Translating it yields CASSPSRGLAGGLETQYF.

This sequence joins TRBV27 and TRBJ1-5; maybe TRBD1 (5 bases). The CDR3 totals 17 residues. Trimming took 4 bases from V and 0 from J, leaving 16 bases between them. Germline CDR1 reads MNHEY; CDR2 reads SMNVEV (reference sequence). The CDR3 DNA is TGTGCCAGCAGTTCGTTTACGACAGAATATAGCAATCAGCCCCAGCATTTT. Encoded protein: CASSSFTTEYSNQPQHF.